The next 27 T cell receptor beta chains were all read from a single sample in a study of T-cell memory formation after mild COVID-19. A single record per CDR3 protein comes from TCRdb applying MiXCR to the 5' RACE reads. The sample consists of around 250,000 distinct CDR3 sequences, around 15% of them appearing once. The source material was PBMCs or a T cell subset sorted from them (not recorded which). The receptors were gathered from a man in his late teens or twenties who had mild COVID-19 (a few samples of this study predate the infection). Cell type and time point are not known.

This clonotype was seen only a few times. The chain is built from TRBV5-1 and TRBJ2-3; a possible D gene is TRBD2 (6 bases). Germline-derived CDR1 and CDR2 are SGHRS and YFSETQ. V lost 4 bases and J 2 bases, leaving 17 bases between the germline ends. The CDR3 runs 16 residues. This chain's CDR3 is CASSARGGGNTDTQYF. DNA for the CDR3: TGCGCCAGCAGCGCCCGAGGAGGCGGGAACACAGATACGCAGTATTTT.

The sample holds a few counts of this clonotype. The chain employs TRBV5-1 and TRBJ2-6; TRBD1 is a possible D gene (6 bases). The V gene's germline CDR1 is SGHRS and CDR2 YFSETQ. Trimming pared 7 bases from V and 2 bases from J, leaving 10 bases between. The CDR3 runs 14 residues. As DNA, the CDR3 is TGCGCCAGCCTTGACAGGACTGGGGCCAACGTCCTGACTTTC. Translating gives CASLDRTGANVLTF.

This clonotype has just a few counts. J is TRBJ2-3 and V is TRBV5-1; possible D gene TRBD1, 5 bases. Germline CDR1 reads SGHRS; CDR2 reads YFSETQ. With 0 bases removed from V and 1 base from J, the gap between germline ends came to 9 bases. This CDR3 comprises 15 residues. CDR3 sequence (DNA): TGCGCCAGCAGCTTGGGGGCAGGGCGCACAGATACGCAGTATTTT. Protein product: CASSLGAGRTDTQYF.

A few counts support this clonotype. The CDR3 spells CASSLEIADTQYF. The CDR3 nucleotides are TGCGCCAGCAGCTTGGAAATCGCGGATACGCAGTATTTT. The rearrangement joins TRBV5-1 to TRBJ2-3; D unresolved. CDR1 is SGHRS, CDR2 YFSETQ, per germline. V was clipped by 0 bases and J by 6 bases, with 8 bases between them. This CDR3 is built from 13 residues.

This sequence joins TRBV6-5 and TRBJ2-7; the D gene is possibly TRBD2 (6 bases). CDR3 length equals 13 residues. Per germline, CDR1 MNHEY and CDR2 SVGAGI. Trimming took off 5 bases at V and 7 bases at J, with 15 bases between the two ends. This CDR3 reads CASSPMRAGEQYV. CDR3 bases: TGTGCCAGCAGTCCGATGCGGGCGGGGGAGCAGTACGTC.

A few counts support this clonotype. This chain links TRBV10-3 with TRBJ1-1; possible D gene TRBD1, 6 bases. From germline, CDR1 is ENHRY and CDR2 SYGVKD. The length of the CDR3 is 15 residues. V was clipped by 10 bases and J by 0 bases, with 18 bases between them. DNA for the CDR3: TGTGCCACCGAAGGGGGGACGGTCATGAACACTGAAGCTTTCTTT. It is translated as CATEGGTVMNTEAFF.

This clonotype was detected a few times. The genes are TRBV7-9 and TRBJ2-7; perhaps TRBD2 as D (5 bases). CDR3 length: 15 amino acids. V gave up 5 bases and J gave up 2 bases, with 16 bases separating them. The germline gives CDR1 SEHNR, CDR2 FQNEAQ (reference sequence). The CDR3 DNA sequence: TGTGCCAGCAGCCGTGATATCGGCGGGCCCTACGAGCAGTACGTC. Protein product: CASSRDIGGPYEQYV.

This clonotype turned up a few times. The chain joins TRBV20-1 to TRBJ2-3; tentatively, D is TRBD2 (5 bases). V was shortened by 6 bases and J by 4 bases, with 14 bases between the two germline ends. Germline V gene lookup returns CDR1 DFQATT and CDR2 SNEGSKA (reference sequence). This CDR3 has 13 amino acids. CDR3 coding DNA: TGCAGTGCCCCCTTCCGGGGTGCAGATACGCAGTATTTT. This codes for CSAPFRGADTQYF.

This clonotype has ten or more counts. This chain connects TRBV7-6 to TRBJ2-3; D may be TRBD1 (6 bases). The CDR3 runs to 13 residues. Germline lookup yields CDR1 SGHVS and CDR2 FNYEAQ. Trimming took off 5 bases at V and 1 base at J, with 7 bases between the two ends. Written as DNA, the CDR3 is TGTGCCAGCAGCCGGACAGGCACAGATACGCAGTATTTT. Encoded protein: CASSRTGTDTQYF.

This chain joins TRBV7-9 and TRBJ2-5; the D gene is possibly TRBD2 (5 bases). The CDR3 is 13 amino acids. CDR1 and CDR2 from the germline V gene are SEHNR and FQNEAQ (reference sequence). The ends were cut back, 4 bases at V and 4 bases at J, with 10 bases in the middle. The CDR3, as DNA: TGTGCCAGCAGCTCTGGACTGGGAGAGACCCAGTACTTC. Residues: CASSSGLGETQYF.

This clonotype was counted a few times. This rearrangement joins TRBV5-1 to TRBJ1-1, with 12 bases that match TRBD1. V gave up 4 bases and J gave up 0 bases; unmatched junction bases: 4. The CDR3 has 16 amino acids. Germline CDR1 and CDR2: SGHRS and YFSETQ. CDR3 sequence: CASSPGQGALNTEAFF. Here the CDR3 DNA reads TGCGCCAGCAGCCCGGGACAGGGGGCCCTGAACACTGAAGCTTTCTTT.

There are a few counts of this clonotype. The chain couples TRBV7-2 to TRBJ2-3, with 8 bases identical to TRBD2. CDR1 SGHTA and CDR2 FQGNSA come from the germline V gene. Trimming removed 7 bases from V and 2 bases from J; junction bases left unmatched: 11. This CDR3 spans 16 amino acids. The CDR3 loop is CASTKASGGNTDTQYF. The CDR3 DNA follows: TGTGCCAGCACTAAGGCGAGCGGGGGTAACACAGATACGCAGTATTTT.

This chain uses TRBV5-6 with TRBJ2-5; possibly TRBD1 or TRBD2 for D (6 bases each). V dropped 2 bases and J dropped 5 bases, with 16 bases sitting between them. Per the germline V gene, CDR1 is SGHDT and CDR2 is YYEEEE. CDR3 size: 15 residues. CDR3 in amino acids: CASSFMGRQGETQYF. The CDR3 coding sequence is TGTGCCAGCAGCTTTATGGGGAGGCAGGGGGAGACCCAGTACTTC.

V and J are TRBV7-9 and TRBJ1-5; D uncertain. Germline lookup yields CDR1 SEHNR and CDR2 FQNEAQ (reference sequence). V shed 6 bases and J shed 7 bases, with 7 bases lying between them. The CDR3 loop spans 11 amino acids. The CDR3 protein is CASRGSQPQHF. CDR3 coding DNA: TGTGCCAGCAGGGGTTCACAGCCCCAGCATTTT.

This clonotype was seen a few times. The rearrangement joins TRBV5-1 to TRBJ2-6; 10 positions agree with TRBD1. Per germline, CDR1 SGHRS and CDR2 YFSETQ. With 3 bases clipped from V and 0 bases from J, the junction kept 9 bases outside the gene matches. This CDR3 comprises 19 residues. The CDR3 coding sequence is TGCGCCAGCAGCTCCCTTGGACAGGGGGATATCTCTGGGGCCAACGTCCTGACTTTC. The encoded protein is CASSSLGQGDISGANVLTF.

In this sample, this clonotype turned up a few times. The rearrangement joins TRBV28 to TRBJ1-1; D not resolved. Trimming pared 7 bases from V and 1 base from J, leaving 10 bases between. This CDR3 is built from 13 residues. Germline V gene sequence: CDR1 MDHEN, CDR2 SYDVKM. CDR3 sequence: CASTPGTNTEAFF. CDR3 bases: TGTGCCAGCACCCCGGGAACGAACACTGAAGCTTTCTTT.

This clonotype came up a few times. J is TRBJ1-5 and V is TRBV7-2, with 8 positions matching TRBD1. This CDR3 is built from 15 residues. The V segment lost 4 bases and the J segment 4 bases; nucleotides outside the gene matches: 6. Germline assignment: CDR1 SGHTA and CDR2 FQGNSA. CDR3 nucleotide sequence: TGTGCCAGCAGCTATGGACAGGGTCAAAATCAGCCCCAGCATTTT. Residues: CASSYGQGQNQPQHF.

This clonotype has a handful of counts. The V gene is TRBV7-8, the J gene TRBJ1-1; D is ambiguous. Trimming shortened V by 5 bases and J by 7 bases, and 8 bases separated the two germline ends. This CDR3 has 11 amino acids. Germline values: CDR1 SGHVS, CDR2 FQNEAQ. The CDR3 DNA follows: TGTGCCAGCAGCCCTCGCGGTGAAGCTTTCTTT. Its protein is CASSPRGEAFF.

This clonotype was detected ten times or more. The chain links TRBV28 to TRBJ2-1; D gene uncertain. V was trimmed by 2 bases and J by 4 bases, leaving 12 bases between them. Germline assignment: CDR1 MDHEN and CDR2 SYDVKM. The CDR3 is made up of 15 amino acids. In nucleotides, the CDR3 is TGTGCCAGCAGTTTACAGGTTCAGCCTTACAATGAGCAGTTCTTC. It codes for CASSLQVQPYNEQFF.

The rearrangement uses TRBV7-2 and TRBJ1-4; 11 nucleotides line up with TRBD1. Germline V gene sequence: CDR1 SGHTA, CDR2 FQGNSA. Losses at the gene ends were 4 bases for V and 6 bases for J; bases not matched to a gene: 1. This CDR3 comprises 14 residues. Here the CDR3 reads CASSSDRGHEKLFF. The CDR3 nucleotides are TGTGCCAGCAGCTCGGACAGGGGGCATGAAAAACTGTTTTTT.

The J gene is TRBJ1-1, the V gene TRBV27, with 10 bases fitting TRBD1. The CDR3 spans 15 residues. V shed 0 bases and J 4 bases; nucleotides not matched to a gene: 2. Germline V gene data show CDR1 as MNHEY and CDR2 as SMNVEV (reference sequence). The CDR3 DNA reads TGTGCCAGCAGTTTATCGCGGACAGGGGGCACTGAAGCTTTCTTT. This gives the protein CASSLSRTGGTEAFF.

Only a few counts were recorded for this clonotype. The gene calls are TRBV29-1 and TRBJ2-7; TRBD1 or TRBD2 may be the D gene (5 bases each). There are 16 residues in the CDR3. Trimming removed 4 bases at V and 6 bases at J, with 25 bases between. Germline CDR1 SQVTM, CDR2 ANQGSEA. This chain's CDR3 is CSVGGSKTSLFFEQYF. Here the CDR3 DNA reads TGCAGCGTTGGGGGGTCGAAGACAAGCCTGTTTTTCGAGCAGTACTTC.

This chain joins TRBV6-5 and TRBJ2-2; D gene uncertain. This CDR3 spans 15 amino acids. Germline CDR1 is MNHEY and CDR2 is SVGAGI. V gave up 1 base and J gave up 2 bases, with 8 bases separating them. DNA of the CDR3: TGTGCCAGCAGTTACTGGATACTTAACACCGGGGAGCTGTTTTTT. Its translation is CASSYWILNTGELFF.

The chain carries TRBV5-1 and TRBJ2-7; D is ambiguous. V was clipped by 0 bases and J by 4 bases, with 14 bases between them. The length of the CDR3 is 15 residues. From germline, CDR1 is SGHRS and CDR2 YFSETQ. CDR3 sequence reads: CASSLASSTDYEQYF. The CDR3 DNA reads TGCGCCAGCAGCTTGGCCTCCTCAACGGATTACGAGCAGTACTTC.

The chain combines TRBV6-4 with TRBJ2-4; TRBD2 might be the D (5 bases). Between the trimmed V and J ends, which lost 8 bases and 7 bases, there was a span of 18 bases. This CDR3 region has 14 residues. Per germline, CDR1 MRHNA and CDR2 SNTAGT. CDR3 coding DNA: TGTGCCAGCCAGCGCATGACTAATGGGAACATTCAGTACTTC. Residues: CASQRMTNGNIQYF.

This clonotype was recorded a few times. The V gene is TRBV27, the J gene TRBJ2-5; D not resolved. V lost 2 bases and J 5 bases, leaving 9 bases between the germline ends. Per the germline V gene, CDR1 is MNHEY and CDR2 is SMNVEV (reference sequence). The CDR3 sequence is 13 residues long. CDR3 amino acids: CASSLVVGETQYF. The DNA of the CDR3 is TGTGCCAGCAGTTTAGTAGTAGGGGAGACCCAGTACTTC.

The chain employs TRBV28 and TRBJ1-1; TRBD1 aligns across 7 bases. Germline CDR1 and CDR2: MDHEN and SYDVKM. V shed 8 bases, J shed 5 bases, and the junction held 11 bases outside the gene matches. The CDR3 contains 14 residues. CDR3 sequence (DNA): TGTGCCAGCCTAAGAAGGGGGCGGCGGACTGAAGCTTTCTTT. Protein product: CASLRRGRRTEAFF.